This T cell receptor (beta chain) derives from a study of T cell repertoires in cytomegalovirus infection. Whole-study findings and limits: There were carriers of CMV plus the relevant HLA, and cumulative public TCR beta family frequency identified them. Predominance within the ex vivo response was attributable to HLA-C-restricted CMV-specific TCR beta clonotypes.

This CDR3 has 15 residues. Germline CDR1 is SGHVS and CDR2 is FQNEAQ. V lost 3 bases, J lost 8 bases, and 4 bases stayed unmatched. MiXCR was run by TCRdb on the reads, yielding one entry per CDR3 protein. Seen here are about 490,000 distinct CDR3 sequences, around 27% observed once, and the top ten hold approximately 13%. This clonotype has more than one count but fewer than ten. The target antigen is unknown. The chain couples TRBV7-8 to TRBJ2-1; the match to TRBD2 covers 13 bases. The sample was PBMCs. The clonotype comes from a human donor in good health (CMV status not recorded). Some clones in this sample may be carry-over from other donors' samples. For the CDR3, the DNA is TGTGCCAGCAGCTTTGGGACTAGCGGGACCCATGAGCAGTTCTTC. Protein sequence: CASSFGTSGTHEQFF.